This T cell receptor beta chain was documented in a study of cytotoxic CD8 clonotypes in ibrutinib-treated CLL. At the level of the study: After a median around 13 months on treatment (6 to 36), response samples were drawn. There were, on average, roughly 260,000 productive templates and tens of thousands of productive rearrangements per sample. Points from the study as a whole: Having risen at ibrutinib response, clonality had fallen back toward baseline by progression. The study found baseline clonality above age-matched healthy donors, tracking circulating CD8+ T-cell counts.

With regard to this clone: What it binds is unknown.

Here immunoSEQ multiplex PCR was the method, and the copy in TCRdb shows in-frame clones only, minus some. The repertoire holds hundreds of thousands of clones, with around 66% as singletons. The clonotype originates from a human donor with chronic lymphocytic leukemia. This specimen consisted of PBMCs, obtained after 36 months of ibrutinib treatment.

CDR3 residues: CASSVDKWITGELFF. CDR3 nucleotide sequence: TGTGCCAGCAGCGTAGACAAGTGGATCACCGGGGAGCTGTTTTTT. The rearrangement joins TRBV9 to TRBJ2-2; D gene unclear. The V end lost 0 bases, the J end lost 4 bases, and 10 bases lay between the germline ends. This CDR3 has 15 residues. Germline V gene lookup returns CDR1 SGDLS and CDR2 YYNGEE. The whole variable domain, remainder taken from reference TRBV9 and TRBJ2-2, is DSGVTQTPKHLITATGQRVTLRCSPRSGDLSVYWYQQSLDQGLQFLIQYYNGEERAKGNILERFSAQQFPDLHSELNLSSLELGDSALYFCASSVDKWITGELFFGEGSRLTVL.